The present T cell receptor beta chain was sequenced within a study of human T cells and chemical hapten exposure. One entry per CDR3 protein, called by TCRdb with MiXCR from the RACE reads. The data show 84,000 or so distinct CDR3 sequences, with about 8.5% seen just once and 2.5% to 3% held by the top ten. Time point given: pre-sensitization, week 0. Treatment specified: therapeutic diphenylcyclopropenone sensitization with weekly scalp DPC. Per the germline V gene, CDR1 is SNHLY and CDR2 is FYNNEI. The CDR3 spans 11 residues. V was pared by 5 bases and J by 8 bases, with 7 bases between. The chain joins TRBV2 to TRBJ2-1, with D possibly being TRBD1 (5 bases). The sequence was collected from a man aged 40-49 years with alopecia areata. Some clones in this sample may be carry-over from other donors' samples. This sample comprised whole blood, obtained in connection with sensitization to the hapten diphenylcyclopropenone (DPC). The CDR3 DNA reads TGTGCCAGCAGTCGCAGGGATGAGCAGTTCTTC. Translated: CASSRRDEQFF.